These 9 T cell receptor beta chains originate from one sample sequenced in a study of a mutant IDH1 vaccine in newly diagnosed glioma. No cognate antigen is known for these TCRs. Regarding time point: week 35, safety follow-up. With topical imiquimod, each dose of the vaccine consisted of 300 ug of mutant IDH1 20-mer peptide. TCRdb's copy holds only in-frame clones and misses some; the assay was immunoSEQ multiplex PCR. The sample has about 68,000 clones, almost 85% seen once. Material: PBMCs, obtained from a glioma patient whose treatment included an IDH1 peptide vaccine. The receptors here all came from a young man with glioma.

This sequence joins TRBV5-6 and TRBJ2-1, with D unresolved. V dropped 0 bases and J dropped 2 bases, with 12 bases sitting between them. The CDR3 runs to 16 residues. Germline assignment: CDR1 SGHDT and CDR2 YYEEEE. The CDR3 reads CASSLAPSGPYNEQFF. CDR3 bases: TGTGCCAGCAGCTTGGCCCCTTCAGGACCCTACAATGAGCAGTTCTTC.

The chain employs TRBV6-5 and TRBJ2-7; 9 bases line up with TRBD2. This CDR3 has 16 residues. Germline V lookup: CDR1 MNHEY, CDR2 SVGAGI. The V and J ends lost 2 bases and 1 base, in that order; junction bases with no gene match: 6. CDR3 in DNA: TGTGCCAGCAGTTACGGGCTAGCGGGAAGATCCTACGAGCAGTACTTC. This sequence encodes CASSYGLAGRSYEQYF.

This sequence joins TRBV7-2 and TRBJ1-2; TRBD1 might be the D (6 bases). The germline V and J ends were trimmed by 3 bases and 1 base, with 12 bases remaining between them. CDR1 and CDR2 (germline): SGHTA, FQGNSA. This CDR3 is built from 15 residues. The CDR3 DNA reads TGTGCCAGCAGCTTTTTGGACAGAAATAACTATGGCTACACCTTC. As protein: CASSFLDRNNYGYTF.

The sample holds one count of this clone. J is TRBJ1-4 and V is TRBV19; no reliable D call. Looked up from germline, CDR1 is LNHDA and CDR2 is SQIVND (reference sequence). There are 15 residues in the CDR3. V was pared by 2 bases and J by 7 bases, with 14 bases between. This chain's CDR3 is CASSIRAANREKLFF. The CDR3 DNA is TGTGCCAGTAGTATAAGGGCAGCGAATCGTGAAAAACTGTTTTTT.

V is TRBV2 and J is TRBJ1-2; no clear D. The germline CDR1 and CDR2 sequences are SNHLY and FYNNEI. With 6 bases removed from V and 4 bases from J, the gap between germline ends came to 3 bases. The length of the CDR3 is 10 residues. The CDR3 sequence is CASRVYGYTF. The CDR3 region has the DNA TGTGCCAGCAGGGTCTATGGCTACACCTTC.

The chain recombines TRBV4-2 with TRBJ1-5, with 10 bases identical to TRBD1. The trim removed 4 bases at V and 6 bases at J, leaving 15 bases unmatched. CDR3 size: 18 residues. Germline V gene lookup returns CDR1 LGHNA and CDR2 YNFKEQ. The CDR3 DNA follows: TGTGCCAGCAGCCGACAATTAACCCGGGACAGGGGCGTTCAGCCCCAGCATTTT. It specifies CASSRQLTRDRGVQPQHF.

The chain recombines TRBV30 with TRBJ1-1; 7 bases fit TRBD1. The V gene end was trimmed by 2 bases and the J gene end by 5 bases; junction bases not matched to a gene: 5. Germline CDR1 is GTSNPN and CDR2 is SVGIG (reference sequence). The CDR3 covers 13 residues. The CDR3 bases are TGTGCCTGGAGTTACAGGGGAGGAACTGAAGCTTTCTTT. It codes for CAWSYRGGTEAFF.

The chain uses TRBV14 and TRBJ2-7, with D possibly TRBD2 on 6 matching bases. Per germline, CDR1 SGHDN and CDR2 FVKESK. CDR3 size: 14 residues. V was shortened by 6 bases and J by 5 bases, with 17 bases between the two germline ends. CDR3 in DNA: TGTGCCAGCAGTGGGGACTCTCCCAGGAACGAGCAGTACTTC. It is translated as CASSGDSPRNEQYF.

The chain recombines TRBV7-2 with TRBJ2-7; D ambiguous. The CDR3 loop spans 13 amino acids. V was pared by 6 bases and J by 1 base, with 10 bases between. The V gene's germline CDR1 is SGHTA and CDR2 FQGNSA. Here the CDR3 reads CASRPRSSYEQYF. The DNA of the CDR3 is TGTGCCAGCAGGCCTCGTTCGTCCTACGAGCAGTACTTC.